Given below is one TCR beta chain in context. Its target is not known. This record comes from a study of metastatic and nonmetastatic thyroid tumors. Study details: Thyroid patients, malignant and benign, had repertoires compared across blood and tumor or nodule tissue. Overall study findings and caveats: Patients with malignant thyroid tumors reportedly had significantly higher TCR beta diversity than those with benign nodules, in blood and tumor.

Authors' processing steps: The study's classifier, a distant-metastasis tool for papillary thyroid cancer, was built using CDR3 differences across clinicopathological groups. TCRdb ran MiXCR on the PCR reads. TCRdb's processing, not the authors' own work, is the source of the V and J calls. The repertoire includes some 40,000 clones, 20% to 25% of them detected once, and roughly 15% sits in the top ten. No patient had received any treatment before thyroid surgery. The clonotype originates from a female donor with papillary thyroid cancer or a benign thyroid nodule (not recorded which). Some clones in this sample may be carry-over from other donors' samples. Sequencing was carried out using tumor tissue.

The CDR3 bases are TGCGCCAGCAGCTTGTTGAACTATGGCTACACCTTC. It specifies CASSLLNYGYTF. The chain links TRBV5-1 to TRBJ1-2; D gene uncertain. Per the germline V gene, CDR1 is SGHRS and CDR2 is YFSETQ. V lost 1 base and J lost 2, with 3 bases in between. This CDR3 is 12 amino acids long.